A single TCR beta chain is shown here with its context. Its antigen is unidentified. This specimen belongs to a study of cytomegalovirus exposure and HLA in healthy donors. Trimming removed 3 bases from V and 0 bases from J; junction bases left unmatched: 5. Germline CDR1 and CDR2: SGHRS and YFSETQ. The length of the CDR3 is 15 residues. It was healthy bone marrow donors who served as donors. Study outcomes and limitations: Most CMV-associated TCR beta chains appeared HLA-restricted in a later analysis. As was reported, the classifier diagnosed cytomegalovirus status with high specificity and sensitivity.

Vbeta (60) and Jbeta (13) primers were used in the PCR. Per the study methods: Counted up in a later analysis, unique TCR beta chains came to about 83 million, with around 11 million shared. Generated by immunoSEQ multiplex PCR, the TCRdb table keeps only in-frame clones and is missing some. V, J and clone size reflect that table, while D and trimming were determined from the DNA. The data contain 85,000 to 100,000 clones, about 80% of them singletons. The gene calls are TRBV5-1 and TRBJ2-5; 7 bases fit TRBD1. Sample: PBMCs. This clonotype originated in a male donor in good health and CMV-seropositive. The CDR3 nucleotides are TGCGCCAGCAGCTGGGGGACAGTCCACCAAGAGACCCAGTACTTC. Its protein is CASSWGTVHQETQYF.